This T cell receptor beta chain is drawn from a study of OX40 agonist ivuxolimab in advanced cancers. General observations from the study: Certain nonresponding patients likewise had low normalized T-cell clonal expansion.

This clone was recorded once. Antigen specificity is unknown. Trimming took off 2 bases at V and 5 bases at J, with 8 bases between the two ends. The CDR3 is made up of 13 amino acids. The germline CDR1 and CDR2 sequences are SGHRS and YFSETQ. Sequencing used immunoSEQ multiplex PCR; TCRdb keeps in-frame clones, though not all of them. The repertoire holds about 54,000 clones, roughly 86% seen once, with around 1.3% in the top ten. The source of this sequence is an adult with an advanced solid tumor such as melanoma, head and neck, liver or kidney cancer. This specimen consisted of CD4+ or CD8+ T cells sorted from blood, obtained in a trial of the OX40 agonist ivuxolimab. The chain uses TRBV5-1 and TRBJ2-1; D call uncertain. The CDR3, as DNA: TGCGCCAGCAGCTTTCCCCTCGACAATGAGCAGTTCTTC. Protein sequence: CASSFPLDNEQFF.